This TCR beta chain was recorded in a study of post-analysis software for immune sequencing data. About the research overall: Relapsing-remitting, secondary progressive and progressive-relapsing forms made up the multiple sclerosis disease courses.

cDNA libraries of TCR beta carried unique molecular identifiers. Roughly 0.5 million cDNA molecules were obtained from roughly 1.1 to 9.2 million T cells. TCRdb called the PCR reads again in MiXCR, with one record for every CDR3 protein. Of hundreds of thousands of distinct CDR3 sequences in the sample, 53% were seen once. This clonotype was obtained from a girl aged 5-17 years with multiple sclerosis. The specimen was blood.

The CDR3 spells CASSLPEAAQYF. In DNA form, the CDR3 reads TGTGCCAGCAGCTTACCAGAGGCGGCCCAGTACTTC. This chain connects TRBV7-2 to TRBJ2-5; D not certain. V was trimmed by 2 bases and J by 9 bases, leaving 10 bases between them. The CDR3 extends over 12 amino acids. Germline lookup yields CDR1 SGHTA and CDR2 FQGNSA. Combining the CDR3 with reference TRBV7-2 and TRBJ2-5 gives the whole variable domain GAGVSQSPSNKVTEKGKDVELRCDPISGHTALYWYRQSLGQGLEFLIYFQGNSAPDKSGLPSDRFSAERTGGSVSTLTIQRTQQEDSAVYLCASSLPEAAQYFGPGTRLLVL.